This T cell receptor (beta chain) was identified in a study of shared clonotypes between healthy human individuals. CD45RO-negative cells were positively selected for CCR7, leaving out terminally differentiated effector memory CD45RA+ cells. In the authors' methods: Without quality scores, immunoSEQ junctional reads could not be filtered like full-length reads. The table came from immunoSEQ multiplex PCR; TCRdb's copy has only in-frame clones and leaves some out. The V and J calls and clone size were taken over from that table, and D and trimming were inferred from the DNA. The sample yields 660,000 or so clones, about 96% seen once. V was clipped by 9 bases and J by 1 base, with 13 bases between them. Germline CDR1 reads SGHTA; CDR2 reads FQGNSA. The CDR3 sequence is 14 residues long. A single count supports this clone.

V and J are TRBV7-2 and TRBJ2-1; D is possibly TRBD2 (6 bases). Sequenced material: naive CD8+ T cells sorted from blood. The receptor's source is a woman under 40 in good health. The DNA of the CDR3 is TGTGCCAGTACCGTCGGGGGATCCTACAATGAGCAGTTCTTC. The encoded protein is CASTVGGSYNEQFF.